This T cell receptor (beta chain) comes out of a study of tumor-infiltrating lymphocytes in localized non-small cell lung cancer. Sequencing used immunoSEQ multiplex PCR; TCRdb keeps in-frame clones, though not all of them. The repertoire holds 9,500 or so clones, roughly 80% seen once, with 15% to 20% in the top ten. The TCR originated in a human donor with non-small cell lung cancer. The sample consisted of uninvolved lung tissue not adjacent to the tumor.

Written as DNA, the CDR3 is TGTGCCAGTAGGGAACAGGGGAATCAGCCCCAGCATTTT. Encoded protein: CASREQGNQPQHF. V and J are TRBV19 and TRBJ1-5; 7 nucleotides align to TRBD1. V lost 6 bases and J lost 4; bases outside the gene matches: 3. This CDR3 has 13 amino acids. Germline assignment: CDR1 LNHDA and CDR2 SQIVND (reference sequence).